This TCR beta chain stems from a study of breast tumors, draining lymph nodes, adjacent tissues. Study outcomes and limitations: That most tumor T cells come from lymph nodes remained unproven. Most tumor T cells seemingly derive from lymph node, then expand in tumor. Luminal-like breast cancer showed significantly greater tumor-nontumor repertoire similarity than basal-like breast cancer did.

TCRdb re-called the multiplex PCR reads with MiXCR, one entry per CDR3 protein. This sample has approximately 14,000 distinct CDR3 sequences, with around 55% found just once. This clonotype was recorded at least ten times. Its target is unknown. Sequencing used tumor-adjacent breast tissue. The TCR was taken from a female donor with breast cancer. Some clones in this sample may be carry-over from other donors' samples.

The CDR3 spells CATSLMMNTEAFF. The CDR3 bases are TGTGCCACCTCCCTTATGATGAACACTGAAGCTTTCTTT. The chain uses TRBV27 and TRBJ1-1; D call uncertain. CDR3 length: 13 residues. Germline V gene sequence: CDR1 MNHEY, CDR2 SMNVEV (reference sequence). V was clipped by 10 bases and J by 0 bases, with 12 bases between them.